Following are 23 T cell receptor beta chains from one sample sequenced in a study of immune characteristics of hereditary and idiopathic chronic pancreatitis. Total pancreatectomy with islet autotransplantation was the source of the chronic pancreatitis pancreas tissue. The method was immunoSEQ multiplex PCR; TCRdb's version includes in-frame clones alone and lacks a portion of them. Seen here are about 14,000 clones, about 70% observed once, and the top ten hold over 12%. Sequenced material: pancreas tissue with hereditary chronic pancreatitis. The receptors shown here come from a human donor with chronic pancreatitis.

The J gene is TRBJ2-5, the V gene TRBV19; D may be TRBD2 (6 bases). V lost 3 bases, J lost 2 bases, and 13 bases lay in between. This CDR3 has 15 amino acids. CDR1 is LNHDA, CDR2 SQIVND, per germline (reference sequence). DNA of the CDR3: TGTGCCAGTAGTATCGGATACGGAGGGCAAGAGACCCAGTACTTC. This sequence encodes CASSIGYGGQETQYF.

The rearrangement joins TRBV19 to TRBJ1-5; a weak D match, TRBD1 (5 bases). V lost 6 bases to trimming and J lost 1 base, with 10 bases between them. This CDR3 comprises 14 residues. Germline V lookup: CDR1 LNHDA, CDR2 SQIVND (reference sequence). As DNA, the CDR3 is TGTGCCAGTAGCGTAGGGGCGAGCAATCAGCCCCAGCATTTT. Its protein product is CASSVGASNQPQHF. The variable domain in full, completed from reference TRBV19 and TRBJ1-5, reads DGGITQSPKYLFRKEGQNVTLSCEQNLNHDAMYWYRQDPGQGLRLIYYSQIVNDFQKGDIAEGYSVSREKKESFPLTVTSAQKNPTAFYLCASSVGASNQPQHFGDGTRLSIL.

The chain is built from TRBV23-1 and TRBJ2-7; D perhaps matches TRBD2 (5 bases). TRBV23-1 has ORF status, its function being uncertain. Trimming cost V 6 bases and J 5 bases, with 20 bases left between them. This CDR3 has 15 residues. Written as DNA, the CDR3 is TGCGCCAGCAGCCCCTTGTGTGGGAGTGCAAACGAGCAGTACTTC. This sequence encodes CASSPLCGSANEQYF.

The chain has TRBV6-2 or TRBV6-3 and TRBJ2-7; TRBD2 matches 8 bases. The length of the CDR3 is 14 residues. Losses at the gene ends were 2 bases for V and 2 bases for J; bases not matched to a gene: 2. The germline V gene has CDR1 MNHEY and CDR2 SVGEGT. The CDR3 is CASSYETSAYEQYF. CDR3 in DNA: TGTGCCAGCAGTTACGAGACTAGCGCCTACGAGCAGTACTTC.

The rearrangement uses TRBV7-8 and TRBJ1-1; TRBD1 might be the D (5 bases). The CDR3 contains 15 residues. The germline V gene has CDR1 SGHVS and CDR2 FQNEAQ. V lost 5 bases, J lost 2 bases, and 15 bases lay in between. The CDR3 DNA reads TGTGCCAGCAGCAAAGGCGGGGGATATAACACTGAAGCTTTCTTT. Its protein product is CASSKGGGYNTEAFF.

This clone was picked up one time. This rearrangement joins TRBV7-8 to TRBJ2-5; D is unclear. V lost 6 bases, J lost 4 bases, and 6 bases lay in between. The CDR3 runs 11 residues. Germline lookup yields CDR1 SGHVS and CDR2 FQNEAQ. The CDR3 DNA follows: TGTGCCAGCAGGGCCGGAGAGACCCAGTACTTC. Translated: CASRAGETQYF.

A single count supports this clone. The chain joins TRBV2 to TRBJ2-7; 9 nucleotides match TRBD2. The V and J ends lost 6 bases and 2 bases, in that order; junction bases with no gene match: 8. CDR1 SNHLY and CDR2 FYNNEI come from the germline V gene. CDR3 length: 15 residues. The CDR3 nucleotides are TGTGCCAGCAGGTACCCAGCGGGAGGCACCTACGAGCAGTACTTC. It yields the protein CASRYPAGGTYEQYF.

This chain uses TRBV5-1 with TRBJ2-6; D remains ambiguous. Germline V lookup: CDR1 SGHRS, CDR2 YFSETQ. V gave up 0 bases and J gave up 1 base, with 5 bases separating them. The CDR3 is 15 amino acids. The CDR3 sequence is CASSLVASGANVLTF. In DNA, the CDR3 is TGCGCCAGCAGCTTGGTCGCTTCTGGGGCCAACGTCCTGACTTTC.

V usage is TRBV6-4 and J usage is TRBJ2-1; 10 positions match TRBD2. The germline gives CDR1 MRHNA, CDR2 SNTAGT. V lost 5 bases and J lost 7; bases outside the gene matches: 14. This CDR3 comprises 17 residues. The CDR3 nucleotides are TGTGCCAGCAGTTTAAATACTCTAGCGGGAGAGCGAAATGAGCAGTTCTTC. Protein: CASSLNTLAGERNEQFF.

The J gene is TRBJ2-1, the V gene TRBV6-5, with a possible D match to TRBD2 (6 bases). The CDR3 spans 15 residues. Germline V gene data show CDR1 as MNHEY and CDR2 as SVGAGI. The V and J ends lost 5 bases and 1 base respectively, with 12 bases between them. The CDR3: CASSNSGASYNEQFF. CDR3 nucleotides: TGTGCCAGCAGTAATAGCGGAGCATCCTACAATGAGCAGTTCTTC.

The chain employs TRBV24-1 and TRBJ2-3; tentatively, D is TRBD1 (6 bases). Germline CDR1 KGHDR, CDR2 SFDVKD. The V end was cut by 8 bases, the J end by 0 bases, with 14 bases between. The CDR3 spans 15 residues. The chain's CDR3 is CATIRDTFSTDTQYF. The CDR3 nucleotides read TGTGCCACCATCAGGGACACATTTAGCACAGATACGCAGTATTTT.

The chain has TRBV18 and TRBJ1-2; 10 bases fit TRBD1. Germline CDR1 KGHSH, CDR2 LQKENI. The CDR3 consists of 16 residues. V lost 6 bases to trimming and J lost 3 bases; unmatched junction nucleotides: 10. DNA for the CDR3: TGTGCCAGCTCCCGGGACAGGGGTCTTGGACACTATGGCTACACCTTC. It translates to CASSRDRGLGHYGYTF.

This rearrangement joins TRBV5-6 to TRBJ2-7, with 14 nucleotides matching TRBD2. CDR1 and CDR2 (germline): SGHDT, YYEEEE. The CDR3 is 16 residues long. V was clipped by 4 bases and J by 5 bases; unmatched bases: 8. The CDR3, as DNA: TGTGCCAGCAGCCCTTGGACTAGCGGGAGGATCCACGAGCAGTACTTC. It translates to CASSPWTSGRIHEQYF.

The CDR3 reads CASSPFRAVDEKLFF. The DNA for the CDR3 is TGTGCCAGCTCACCATTCAGGGCGGTGGATGAAAAACTGTTTTTT. V gene TRBV18 combines with J gene TRBJ1-4; TRBD1 might be the D (5 bases). The CDR3 length is 15 residues. Germline CDR1 is KGHSH and CDR2 is LQKENI. Trimming removed 2 bases at V and 6 bases at J, with 13 bases between.

The chain joins TRBV7-2 to TRBJ2-3; no definite D call. Trimming left V 5 bases short and J 2 bases short, with 5 bases between. The CDR3 loop spans 12 amino acids. Germline values: CDR1 SGHTA, CDR2 FQGNSA. CDR3 sequence: CASSPYTDTQYF. The CDR3 bases are TGTGCCAGCAGCCCCTACACAGATACGCAGTATTTT.

The rearrangement uses TRBV28 and TRBJ1-2; possibly TRBD1 for D (6 bases). V dropped 8 bases and J dropped 5 bases, with 21 bases sitting between them. The length of the CDR3 is 15 residues. The germline CDR1 and CDR2 sequences are MDHEN and SYDVKM. The CDR3 loop reads CASGTGSTFQYGYTF. CDR3 bases: TGTGCCAGCGGAACAGGGTCTACGTTCCAGTATGGCTACACCTTC.

The chain links TRBV4-1 to TRBJ1-1; tentative D call: TRBD1 (5 bases). The CDR3 spans 17 residues. The germline V gene encodes CDR1 MGHRA and CDR2 YSYEKL. V lost 4 bases and J lost 1, with 19 bases in between. The CDR3 region has the DNA TGCGCCAGCAGCCTCCGGGACCCCCGCCAGAGGAACACTGAAGCTTTCTTT. Protein product: CASSLRDPRQRNTEAFF.

The chain joins TRBV12-3 or TRBV12-4 to TRBJ2-5, with D possibly matching TRBD2 (6 bases). This CDR3 region has 13 residues. Between the trimmed V and J ends, which lost 6 bases and 2 bases, there was a span of 10 bases. As DNA, the CDR3 is TGTGCCAGCAGCCCGAGCGGGCAAGAGACCCAGTACTTC. Its translation is CASSPSGQETQYF.

The chain carries TRBV2 and TRBJ2-4, with a weak D call TRBD1 (5 bases). V was shortened by 4 bases and J by 0 bases, with 10 bases between the two germline ends. This CDR3 is 15 amino acids long. Germline V gives CDR1 SNHLY, CDR2 FYNNEI. The CDR3 DNA reads TGTGCCAGCAGTGGTGCAGGGCTAGCCAAAAACATTCAGTACTTC. Translating gives CASSGAGLAKNIQYF. The variable domain in full, with the rest retrieved from reference TRBV2 and TRBJ2-4, is EPEVTQTPSHQVTQMGQEVILRCVPISNHLYFYWYRQILGQKVEFLVSFYNNEISEKSEIFDDQFSVERPDGSNFTLKIRSTKLEDSAMYFCASSGAGLAKNIQYFGAGTRLSVL.

The V gene is TRBV5-6, the J gene TRBJ1-1, with D possibly matching TRBD1 (5 bases). The CDR3 runs to 14 residues. CDR1 is SGHDT, CDR2 YYEEEE, per germline. V shed 3 bases and J shed 2 bases, with 11 bases lying between them. CDR3 region: CASSWGMGNTEAFF. The CDR3 bases are TGTGCCAGCAGCTGGGGGATGGGTAACACTGAAGCTTTCTTT.

The chain uses TRBV15 and TRBJ1-1, with no clear D. V lost 3 bases, J lost 10 bases, and 18 bases lay in between. The CDR3 has 14 residues. Germline V gene lookup returns CDR1 LNHNV and CDR2 YYDKDF (reference sequence). The CDR3 region is CATSSLDTLKGAFF. CDR3 bases: TGTGCCACCAGCAGCCTCGACACTCTTAAGGGAGCTTTCTTT.

V and J are TRBV30 and TRBJ2-4; 7 bases agree with TRBD2. V gave up 0 bases and J gave up 6 bases; unmatched junction bases: 5. In germline, CDR1 is GTSNPN, CDR2 SVGIG (reference sequence). This CDR3 contains 14 residues. This CDR3 is CAWSVHGLGNIQYF. For the CDR3, the DNA is TGTGCCTGGAGTGTACATGGACTAGGAAACATTCAGTACTTC.

The chain is built from TRBV29-1 and TRBJ2-3, with 8 bases lining up with TRBD2. Looked up from germline, CDR1 is SQVTM and CDR2 is ANQGSEA. CDR3 length: 14 residues. V was pared by 4 bases and J by 2 bases, with 5 bases of the junction left unmatched. CDR3 bases: TGCAGCGTTGGATTAGCGGGACCCACAGATACGCAGTATTTT. As protein: CSVGLAGPTDTQYF.